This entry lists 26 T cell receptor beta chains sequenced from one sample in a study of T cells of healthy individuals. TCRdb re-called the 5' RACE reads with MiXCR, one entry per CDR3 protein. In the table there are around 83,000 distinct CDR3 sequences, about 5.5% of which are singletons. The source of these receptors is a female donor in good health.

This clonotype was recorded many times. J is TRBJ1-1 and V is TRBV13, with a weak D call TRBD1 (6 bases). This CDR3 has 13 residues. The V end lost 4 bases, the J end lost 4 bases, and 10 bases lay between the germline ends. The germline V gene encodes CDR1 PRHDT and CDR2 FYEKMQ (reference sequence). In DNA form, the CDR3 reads TGTGCCAGCAGCTCAGGGGAGCTCACTGAAGCTTTCTTT. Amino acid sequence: CASSSGELTEAFF.

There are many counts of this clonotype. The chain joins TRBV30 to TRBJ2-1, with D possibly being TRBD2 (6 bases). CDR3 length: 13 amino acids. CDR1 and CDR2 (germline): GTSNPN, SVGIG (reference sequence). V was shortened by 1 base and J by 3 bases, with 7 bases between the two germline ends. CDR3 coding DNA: TGTGCCTGGAGTGGACTAGACTACAATGAGCAGTTCTTC. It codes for CAWSGLDYNEQFF. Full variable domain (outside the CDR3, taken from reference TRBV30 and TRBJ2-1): SQTIHQWPATLVQPVGSPLSLECTVEGTSNPNLYWYRQAAGRGLQLLFYSVGIGQISSEVPQNLSASRPQDRQFILSSKKLLLSDSGFYLCAWSGLDYNEQFFGPGTRLTVL.

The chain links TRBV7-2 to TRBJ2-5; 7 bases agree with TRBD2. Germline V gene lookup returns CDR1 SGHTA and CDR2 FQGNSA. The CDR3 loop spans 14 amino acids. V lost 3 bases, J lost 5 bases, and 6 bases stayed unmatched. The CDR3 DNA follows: TGTGCCAGCAGCTTCGCGGGAGCGGGGGAGACCCAGTACTTC. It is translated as CASSFAGAGETQYF. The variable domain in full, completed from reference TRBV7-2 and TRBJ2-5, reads GAGVSQSPSNKVTEKGKDVELRCDPISGHTALYWYRQSLGQGLEFLIYFQGNSAPDKSGLPSDRFSAERTGGSVSTLTIQRTQQEDSAVYLCASSFAGAGETQYFGPGTRLLVL.

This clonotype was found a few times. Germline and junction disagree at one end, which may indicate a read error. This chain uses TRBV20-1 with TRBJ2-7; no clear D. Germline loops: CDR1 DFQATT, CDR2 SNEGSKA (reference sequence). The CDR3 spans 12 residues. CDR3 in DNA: TGCAGTGCCAGAGGAGACCACTACGAGCAGTACTTC. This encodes CSARGDHYEQYF.

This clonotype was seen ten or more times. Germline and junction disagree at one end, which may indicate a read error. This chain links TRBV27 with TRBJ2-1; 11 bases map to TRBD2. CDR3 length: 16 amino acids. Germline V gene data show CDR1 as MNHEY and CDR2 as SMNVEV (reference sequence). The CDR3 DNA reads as TGTGCCAGCAGTATATCGACTAGCGGGACATACAATGAGCAGTTCTTC. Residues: CASSISTSGTYNEQFF.

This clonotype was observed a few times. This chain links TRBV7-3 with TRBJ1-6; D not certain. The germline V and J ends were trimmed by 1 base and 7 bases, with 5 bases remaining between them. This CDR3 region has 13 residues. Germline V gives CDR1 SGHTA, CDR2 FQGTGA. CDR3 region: CASSLNRNSPLHF. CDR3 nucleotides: TGTGCCAGCAGCTTAAACCGGAATTCACCCCTCCACTTT.

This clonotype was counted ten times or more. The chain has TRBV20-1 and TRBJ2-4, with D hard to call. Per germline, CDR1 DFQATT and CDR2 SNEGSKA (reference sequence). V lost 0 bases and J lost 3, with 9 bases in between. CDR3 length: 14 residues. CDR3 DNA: TGCAGTGCTAGAGAAACGTCAAGCAAAAACATTCAGTACTTC. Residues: CSARETSSKNIQYF.

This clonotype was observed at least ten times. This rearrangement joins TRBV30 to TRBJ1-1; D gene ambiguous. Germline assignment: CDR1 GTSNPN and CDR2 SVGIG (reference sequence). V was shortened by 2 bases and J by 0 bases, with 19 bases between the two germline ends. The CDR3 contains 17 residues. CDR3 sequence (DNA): TGTGCCTGGAGTCTCAAGGGAGCAAGCGACATGAACACTGAAGCTTTCTTT. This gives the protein CAWSLKGASDMNTEAFF.

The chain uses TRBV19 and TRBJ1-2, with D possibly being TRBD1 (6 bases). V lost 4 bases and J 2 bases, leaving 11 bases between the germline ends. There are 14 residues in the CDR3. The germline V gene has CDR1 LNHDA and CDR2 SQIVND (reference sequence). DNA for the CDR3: TGTGCCAGTAGTAGGTGGGACACCAACTATGGCTACACCTTC. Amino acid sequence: CASSRWDTNYGYTF.

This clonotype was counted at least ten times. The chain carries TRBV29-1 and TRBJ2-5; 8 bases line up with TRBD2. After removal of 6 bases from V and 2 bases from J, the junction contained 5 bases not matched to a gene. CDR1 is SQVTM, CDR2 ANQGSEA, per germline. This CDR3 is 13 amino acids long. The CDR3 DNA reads TGCAGCGTGTCCCGGGGGGGGCAAGAGACCCAGTACTTC. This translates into CSVSRGGQETQYF.

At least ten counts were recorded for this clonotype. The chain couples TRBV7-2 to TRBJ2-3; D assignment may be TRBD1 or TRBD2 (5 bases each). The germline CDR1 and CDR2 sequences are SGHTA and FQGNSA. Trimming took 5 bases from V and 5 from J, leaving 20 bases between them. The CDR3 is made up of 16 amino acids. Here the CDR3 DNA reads TGTGCCAGCAGCCGAGAGCGGAGTGGGGCGGGAGATACGCAGTATTTT. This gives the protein CASSRERSGAGDTQYF.

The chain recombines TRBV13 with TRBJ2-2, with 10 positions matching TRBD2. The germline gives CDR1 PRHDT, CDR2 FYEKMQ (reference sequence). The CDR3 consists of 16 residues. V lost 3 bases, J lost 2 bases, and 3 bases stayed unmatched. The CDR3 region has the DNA TGTGCCAGCAGCTTCGGGACTAGCGACAACACCGGGGAGCTGTTTTTT. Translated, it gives CASSFGTSDNTGELFF.

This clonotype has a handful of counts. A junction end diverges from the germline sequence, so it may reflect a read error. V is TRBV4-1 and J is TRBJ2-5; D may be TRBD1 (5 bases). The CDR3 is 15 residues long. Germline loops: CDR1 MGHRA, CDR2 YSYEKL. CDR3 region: CASSQVVRTLEPQYF. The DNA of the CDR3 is TGCGCCAGCAGCCAAGTCGTCCGGACATTAGAGCCCCAGTACTTC.

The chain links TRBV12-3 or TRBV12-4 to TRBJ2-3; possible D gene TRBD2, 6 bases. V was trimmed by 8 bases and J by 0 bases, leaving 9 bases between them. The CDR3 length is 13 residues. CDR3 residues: CASLLASTDTQYF. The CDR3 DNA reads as TGTGCCAGCCTCCTAGCGAGCACAGATACGCAGTATTTT.

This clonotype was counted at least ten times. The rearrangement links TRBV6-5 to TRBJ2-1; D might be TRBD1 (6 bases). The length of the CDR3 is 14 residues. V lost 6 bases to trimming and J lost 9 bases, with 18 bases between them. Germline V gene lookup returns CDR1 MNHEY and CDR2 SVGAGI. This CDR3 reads CASSPGTYRVEQFF. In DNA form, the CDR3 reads TGTGCCAGCAGCCCCGGGACATACCGAGTTGAGCAGTTCTTC.

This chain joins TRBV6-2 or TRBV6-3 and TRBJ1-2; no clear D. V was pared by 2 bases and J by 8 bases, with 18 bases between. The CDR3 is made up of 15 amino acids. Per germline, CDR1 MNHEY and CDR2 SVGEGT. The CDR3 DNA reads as TGTGCCAGCAGTTACCCCACCGACACCGCCGGAGGCTACACCTTC. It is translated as CASSYPTDTAGGYTF.

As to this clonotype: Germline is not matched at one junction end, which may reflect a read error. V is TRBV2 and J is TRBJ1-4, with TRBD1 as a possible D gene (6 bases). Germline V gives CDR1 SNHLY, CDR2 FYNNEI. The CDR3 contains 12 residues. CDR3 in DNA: TGTGCCAGCAATGAAGGGGGAGAAAAACTGTTTTTT. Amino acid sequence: CASNEGGEKLFF.

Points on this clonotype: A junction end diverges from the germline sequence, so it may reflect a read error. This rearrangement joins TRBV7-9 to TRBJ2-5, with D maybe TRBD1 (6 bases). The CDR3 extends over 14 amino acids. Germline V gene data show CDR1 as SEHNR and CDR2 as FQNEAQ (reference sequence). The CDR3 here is CASSSAGTQETQHF. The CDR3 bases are TGTGCCAGCAGCTCCGCAGGGACACAAGAGACCCAGCACTTC.

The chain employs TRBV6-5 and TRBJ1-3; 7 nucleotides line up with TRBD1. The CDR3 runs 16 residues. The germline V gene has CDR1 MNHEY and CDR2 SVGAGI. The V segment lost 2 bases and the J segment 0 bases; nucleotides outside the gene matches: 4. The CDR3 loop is CASSYRGQISGNTIYF. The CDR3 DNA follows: TGTGCCAGCAGTTACCGGGGACAGATCTCTGGAAACACCATATATTTT.

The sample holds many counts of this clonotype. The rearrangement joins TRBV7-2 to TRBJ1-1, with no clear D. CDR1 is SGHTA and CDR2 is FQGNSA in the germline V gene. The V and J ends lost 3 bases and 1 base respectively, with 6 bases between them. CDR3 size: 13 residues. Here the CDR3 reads CASSLRANTEAFF. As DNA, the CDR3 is TGTGCCAGCAGCTTGCGGGCGAACACTGAAGCTTTCTTT.

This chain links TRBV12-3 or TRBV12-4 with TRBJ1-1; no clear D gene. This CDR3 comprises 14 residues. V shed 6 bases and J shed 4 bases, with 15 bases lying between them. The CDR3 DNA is TGTGCCAGCAGCCTCAATACCTTGGCCACTGAAGCTTTCTTT. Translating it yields CASSLNTLATEAFF.

The CDR3 region is CASEPPGQSYNEQFF. The DNA of the CDR3 is TGTGCCAGCGAGCCCCCTGGACAGTCCTACAATGAGCAGTTCTTC. The V gene is TRBV6-6, the J gene TRBJ2-1, with a weak D call TRBD1 (6 bases). Trimming took off 8 bases at V and 1 base at J, with 15 bases between the two ends. CDR3 length: 15 residues. Germline V lookup: CDR1 MNHNY, CDR2 SVGAGI (reference sequence).

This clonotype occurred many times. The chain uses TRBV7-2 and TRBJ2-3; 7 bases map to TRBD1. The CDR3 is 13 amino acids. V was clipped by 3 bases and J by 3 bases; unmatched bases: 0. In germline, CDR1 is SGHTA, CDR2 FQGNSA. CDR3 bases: TGTGCCAGCAGCTTGGGACAGACAGATACGCAGTATTTT. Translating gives CASSLGQTDTQYF.

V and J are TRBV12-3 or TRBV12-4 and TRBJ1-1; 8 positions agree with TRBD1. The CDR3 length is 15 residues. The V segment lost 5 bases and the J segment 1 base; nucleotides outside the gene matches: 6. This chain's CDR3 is CASSRAGTGNTEAFF. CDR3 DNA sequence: TGTGCCAGCAGTAGAGCCGGGACAGGGAACACTGAAGCTTTCTTT.

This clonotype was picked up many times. The CDR3 DNA sequence: TGTGCCAGCAGCCCAACTCCAGGGGGAAGCAATCAGCCCCAGCATTTT. Translating gives CASSPTPGGSNQPQHF. The chain uses TRBV7-2 and TRBJ1-5; TRBD1 aligns across 7 bases. The junction had 8 bases not matched to a gene; V was cut back by 5 bases and J by 1 base. This CDR3 has 16 amino acids. The germline gives CDR1 SGHTA, CDR2 FQGNSA. The full variable domain, rest sourced from reference TRBV7-2 and TRBJ1-5, is GAGVSQSPSNKVTEKGKDVELRCDPISGHTALYWYRQSLGQGLEFLIYFQGNSAPDKSGLPSDRFSAERTGGSVSTLTIQRTQQEDSAVYLCASSPTPGGSNQPQHFGDGTRLSIL.

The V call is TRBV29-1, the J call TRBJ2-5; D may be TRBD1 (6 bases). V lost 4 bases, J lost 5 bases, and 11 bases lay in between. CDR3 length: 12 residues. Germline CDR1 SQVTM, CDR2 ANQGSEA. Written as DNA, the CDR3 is TGCAGCGTTGGCGCAGGGGTCGAGACCCAGTACTTC. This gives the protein CSVGAGVETQYF.